Presented here are 25 T cell receptor beta chains from one specimen sequenced in a study of blood T cell repertoires in COVID-19. The protocol was immunoSEQ multiplex PCR, while the TCRdb copy is restricted to in-frame clones and leaves out a portion. The sample has a few hundred thousand clones, 89% seen once; the top ten hold about 6%. Material for sequencing was peripheral blood. The receptor source for this set is a man aged 18 to 30 who had recovered from COVID-19.

The rearrangement joins TRBV12-3 or TRBV12-4 to TRBJ1-2; TRBD1 matches at 7 bases. The CDR3 consists of 13 residues. Unmatched junction bases numbered 4, after V lost 6 bases and J lost 3 bases. The chain's CDR3 is CASRDRYHYGYTF. The CDR3 nucleotides read TGTGCCAGCAGGGACAGGTACCACTATGGCTACACCTTC.

The genes are TRBV23-1 and TRBJ1-1; D is perhaps TRBD1 (5 bases). TRBV23-1 is designated an ORF whose function remains uncertain. The V and J ends lost 6 bases and 5 bases respectively, with 19 bases between them. This CDR3 region has 15 residues. The CDR3 region is CASSLDRKGRTEAFF. The DNA of the CDR3 is TGCGCCAGCAGCCTAGACAGAAAAGGGCGGACTGAAGCTTTCTTT.

The genes are TRBV14 and TRBJ1-6; no definite D call. The CDR3 consists of 15 residues. Trimming stripped 3 bases from V and 3 bases from J, with 9 bases between. Germline values: CDR1 SGHDN, CDR2 FVKESK. The CDR3 DNA follows: TGTGCCAGCAGCCACCCGGAGAGCTATAATTCACCCCTCCACTTT. Translated, it gives CASSHPESYNSPLHF.

The CDR3, as DNA: TGTGCCAGCGGATACTTAGCGGGGGAGCAGTTCTTC. Amino acids: CASGYLAGEQFF. This chain uses TRBV27 with TRBJ2-1; TRBD2 matches 8 bases. V gave up 8 bases and J gave up 10 bases; unmatched junction bases: 7. CDR1 is MNHEY and CDR2 is SMNVEV in the germline V gene (reference sequence). CDR3 length equals 12 residues.

This clone was detected once. The rearrangement joins TRBV27 to TRBJ2-2; 13 nucleotides line up with TRBD2. J was trimmed by 5 bases and V by 4 bases; bases with no gene match: 13. The CDR3 is made up of 19 amino acids. Germline values: CDR1 MNHEY, CDR2 SMNVEV (reference sequence). The CDR3 coding sequence is TGTGCCAGCAGTTCAAACCGACTAGGACTAGCGGGAGAAACCGGGGAGCTGTTTTTT. This sequence encodes CASSSNRLGLAGETGELFF.

V is TRBV27 and J is TRBJ1-1; D call uncertain. Trimming stripped 6 bases from V and 0 bases from J, with 14 bases between. The germline V gene has CDR1 MNHEY and CDR2 SMNVEV (reference sequence). This CDR3 has 15 amino acids. CDR3 region: CASSLRGGMNTEAFF. CDR3 in DNA: TGTGCCAGCAGCCTGCGGGGTGGGATGAACACTGAAGCTTTCTTT.

This rearrangement joins TRBV19 to TRBJ1-1; 7 nucleotides line up with TRBD1. The CDR3 is 13 residues long. Germline CDR1 reads LNHDA; CDR2 reads SQIVND (reference sequence). V lost 3 bases, J lost 4 bases, and 2 bases stayed unmatched. The CDR3 coding sequence is TGTGCCAGTAGTATTGGGACAGTCACTGAAGCTTTCTTT. Amino acids: CASSIGTVTEAFF.

The sample holds one count of this clone. This chain uses TRBV6-2 or TRBV6-3 with TRBJ1-2, with D possibly being TRBD1 (5 bases). V shed 2 bases and J shed 4 bases, with 11 bases lying between them. CDR1 MNHEY and CDR2 SVGEGT come from the germline V gene. The CDR3 has 14 amino acids. For the CDR3, the DNA is TGTGCCAGCAGTTACCTGACAGTTTCCTATGGCTACACCTTC. Protein sequence: CASSYLTVSYGYTF.

The chain carries TRBV4-2 and TRBJ2-1; 12 nucleotides match TRBD2. The length of the CDR3 is 15 residues. Losses at the gene ends were 1 base for V and 9 bases for J; bases not matched to a gene: 4. Germline lookup yields CDR1 LGHNA and CDR2 YNFKEQ. The CDR3 region is CASSQGLAGEGEQFF. CDR3 DNA: TGTGCCAGCAGCCAAGGACTAGCGGGAGAGGGTGAGCAGTTCTTC.

The chain links TRBV6-5 to TRBJ1-2; TRBD1 matches 9 bases. In germline, CDR1 is MNHEY, CDR2 SVGAGI. The CDR3 is made up of 13 amino acids. Trimming at V came to 7 bases and at J to 4 bases, leaving 4 bases not matched to a gene. The CDR3 spells CASTTTGGYGYTF. The CDR3 nucleotides are TGTGCCAGCACTACGACAGGGGGCTATGGCTACACCTTC.

This clone was detected only a few times. This chain connects TRBV6-1 to TRBJ1-2; D remains ambiguous. This CDR3 region has 12 residues. With 2 bases removed from V and 8 bases from J, the gap between germline ends came to 9 bases. Germline-derived CDR1 and CDR2 are MNHNS and SASEGT. The CDR3 DNA reads as TGTGCCAGCAGTGAACGTGTTGGCGGCTACACCTTC. This encodes CASSERVGGYTF.

J is TRBJ2-1 and V is TRBV9; TRBD2 matches 7 bases. The CDR3 length is 15 residues. Trimming took 1 base from V and 5 from J; bases not matched to a gene: 6. CDR1 is SGDLS and CDR2 is YYNGEE in the germline V gene. CDR3 amino acids: CASSVSLADNNEQFF. The CDR3 DNA follows: TGTGCCAGCAGCGTAAGTCTAGCGGACAACAATGAGCAGTTCTTC.

This clone was observed a few times. J is TRBJ1-5 and V is TRBV7-2; 7 bases align to TRBD1. After removal of 8 bases from V and 2 bases from J, the junction contained 9 bases not matched to a gene. The CDR3 totals 15 residues. Germline CDR1 is SGHTA and CDR2 is FQGNSA. The CDR3 DNA sequence: TGTGCCAGCGCGGGACAGCCTGTCGGCAATCAGCCCCAGCATTTT. Protein: CASAGQPVGNQPQHF.

This clone came up once. This chain connects TRBV18 to TRBJ2-1; 12 nucleotides line up with TRBD2. V trimming: 5 bases; J trimming: 9 bases; junction bases outside the gene matches: 8. This CDR3 has 15 amino acids. CDR1 KGHSH and CDR2 LQKENI come from the germline V gene. The CDR3 loop reads CASSDLAGGPIEQFF. As DNA, the CDR3 is TGTGCCAGCTCAGATCTAGCGGGAGGGCCTATTGAGCAGTTCTTC.

J is TRBJ2-1 and V is TRBV7-3; possibly TRBD2 for D (5 bases). Germline CDR1 is SGHTA and CDR2 is FQGTGA. CDR3 length: 15 amino acids. The V end lost 4 bases, the J end lost 0 bases, and 10 bases lay between the germline ends. CDR3 in amino acids: CASSSDSSSYNEQFF. The CDR3 DNA sequence: TGTGCCAGCAGCTCGGACTCTAGCTCCTACAATGAGCAGTTCTTC.

The chain recombines TRBV10-3 with TRBJ2-2; D may be TRBD1 (6 bases). Germline-derived CDR1 and CDR2 are ENHRY and SYGVKD. The CDR3 is made up of 13 amino acids. Trimming took off 11 bases at V and 5 bases at J, with 15 bases between the two ends. The CDR3 bases are TGTGCCGCCAACAGGGTCGGGACCGGGGAGCTGTTTTTT. It translates to CAANRVGTGELFF.

This sequence joins TRBV19 and TRBJ1-5; D might be TRBD1 (5 bases). The CDR3 totals 15 residues. V lost 5 bases and J lost 2, with 13 bases in between. Germline values: CDR1 LNHDA, CDR2 SQIVND (reference sequence). The CDR3, as DNA: TGTGCCAGTAGTTTTAACACAGGTGGCAATCAGCCCCAGCATTTT. This sequence encodes CASSFNTGGNQPQHF.

CDR3 nucleotides: TGTGCCAGCAGCCCCGGACTAGCGGGAGTTGCGTACTTC. Translating it yields CASSPGLAGVAYF. The chain joins TRBV5-6 to TRBJ2-7; TRBD2 aligns across 13 bases. V lost 4 bases and J lost 12; bases outside the gene matches: 7. Germline V gene sequence: CDR1 SGHDT, CDR2 YYEEEE. There are 13 residues in the CDR3.

In its sample, this clone was seen a few times. The CDR3 nucleotides are TGCGCCAGCAGCCAAGCATACAGGGGCGAGCAGTACTTC. This codes for CASSQAYRGEQYF. The chain uses TRBV4-1 and TRBJ2-7, with 7 bases fitting TRBD1. The CDR3 length is 13 residues. Looked up from germline, CDR1 is MGHRA and CDR2 is YSYEKL. V lost 1 base, J lost 6 bases, and 3 bases stayed unmatched.

The chain recombines TRBV29-1 with TRBJ1-3, with D uncertain. CDR1 is SQVTM, CDR2 ANQGSEA, per germline. The ends were cut back, 1 base at V and 2 bases at J, with 6 bases in the middle. The CDR3 spans 13 residues. CDR3 in DNA: TGCAGCGTTGAAGGCCGGGCTGGAAACACCATATATTTT. Translated, it gives CSVEGRAGNTIYF.

This clone has only one observation. The chain employs TRBV7-9 and TRBJ2-3; TRBD2 agrees at 10 bases. Germline V gives CDR1 SEHNR, CDR2 FQNEAQ (reference sequence). V lost 5 bases to trimming and J lost 2 bases; unmatched junction nucleotides: 7. The CDR3 spans 16 residues. The CDR3 spells CASSPSSGSFTDTQYF. DNA of the CDR3: TGTGCCAGCAGCCCTTCTAGCGGGAGTTTCACAGATACGCAGTATTTT.

The chain links TRBV6-1 to TRBJ1-2; a possible D gene is TRBD1 (6 bases). CDR1 MNHNS and CDR2 SASEGT come from the germline V gene. CDR3 length: 15 amino acids. Between the trimmed V and J ends, which lost 0 bases and 8 bases, there was a span of 16 bases. The chain's CDR3 is CASSEALLTGWGYTF. The CDR3 region has the DNA TGTGCCAGCAGTGAAGCGCTTCTGACAGGATGGGGCTACACCTTC.

This clone was seen a single time. The chain combines TRBV12-3 or TRBV12-4 with TRBJ2-1; unclear D gene. The CDR3 has 13 amino acids. The ends were cut back, 1 base at V and 8 bases at J, with 9 bases in the middle. Here the CDR3 DNA reads TGTGCCAGCAGTTTAGTTCTGGCCTATGAGCAGTTCTTC. It translates to CASSLVLAYEQFF.

The CDR3 region has the DNA TGTGCCAGCAGTTACTCCCTTGTAGAGAGCGGCAATCAGCCCCAGCATTTT. Encoded protein: CASSYSLVESGNQPQHF. This sequence joins TRBV6-2 or TRBV6-3 and TRBJ1-5; no definite D call. Trimming took 0 bases from V and 2 from J, leaving 14 bases between them. Germline CDR1 reads MNHEY; CDR2 reads SVGEGT. The CDR3 spans 17 residues.

This chain uses TRBV5-1 with TRBJ1-2; D is unresolved. Germline values: CDR1 SGHRS, CDR2 YFSETQ. The germline V and J ends were trimmed by 0 bases and 1 base, with 10 bases remaining between them. The CDR3 spans 15 residues. The CDR3 sequence is CASSLATSVNYGYTF. The DNA of the CDR3 is TGCGCCAGCAGCTTGGCGACTTCAGTTAACTATGGCTACACCTTC.